Below are 24 T cell receptor beta chains sequenced from a single sample in a study of T cell clonality in common variable immunodeficiency. Their antigen targets remain unknown. Study findings and constraints: Fewer deletions and N-nucleotide insertions were reportedly seen in common variable immunodeficiency TCR beta sequences.

This table comes from immunoSEQ multiplex PCR, and its TCRdb copy is limited to in-frame clones, with some not included. The sample is made up of roughly 12,000 clones, none counted only once. Sequencing was performed on peripheral blood mononuclear cells. The receptors were gathered from a human donor with common variable immunodeficiency.

This clone was observed many times. The read ends 3 residues early relative to the CDR3; the germline J gene fills the gap. The chain has TRBV10-3 and TRBJ1-2; TRBD1 matches at 7 bases. The V gene's germline CDR1 is ENHRY and CDR2 SYGVKD. This CDR3 has 16 residues. The covered CDR3 bases are TGTGCCATCAGTGAGCCCCGGACAGGTGGGAGTAGGGGC. Its translation is CAISEPRTGGSRG. The CDR3, in full, reads CAISEPRTGGSRGYTF.

There are a few counts of this clone. The read gets to within 3 residues of the CDR3 end, and the germline J gene fills in the rest. This chain connects TRBV18 to TRBJ1-2, with unresolved D. Germline assignment: CDR1 KGHSH and CDR2 LQKENI. The CDR3 spans 14 residues. V was pared by 2 bases and J by 4 bases, with 11 bases between. CDR3 bases read: TGTGCCAGCTCACCAGGTCAGGAAACCTATGGC. This codes for CASSPGQETYG. The whole CDR3 sequence reads CASSPGQETYGYTF. Combining the CDR3 with reference TRBV18 and TRBJ1-2 gives the whole variable domain NAGVMQNPRHLVRRRGQEARLRCSPMKGHSHVYWYRQLPEEGLKFMVYLQKENIIDESGMPKERFSAEFPKEGPSILRIQQVVRGDSAAYFCASSPGQETYGYTFGSGTRLTVV.

Notes on this clone: Read data end 3 residues before the CDR3 end; the end is taken from the germline J gene. The rearrangement links TRBV7-9 to TRBJ2-7; tentative D call: TRBD2 (5 bases). The CDR3 runs 15 residues. The germline V gene encodes CDR1 SEHNR and CDR2 FQNEAQ (reference sequence). V lost 7 bases to trimming and J lost 6 bases, with 22 bases between them. The CDR3 DNA, read in part, is TGTGCCAGCAACCTTTCGGGGATTCTCGTCCCCGAG. Its translation is CASNLSGILVPE. The full CDR3 sequence reads CASNLSGILVPEQYF.

This clone was seen a handful of times. The read finishes 3 residues shy of the CDR3 end, and the germline J gene is used to complete it. This chain connects TRBV7-2 to TRBJ2-2; D may be TRBD1 (6 bases). Trimming removed 1 base at V and 6 bases at J, with 6 bases between. Germline assignment: CDR1 SGHTA and CDR2 FQGNSA. This CDR3 contains 13 residues. CDR3 DNA, as far as it was read: TGTGCCAGCAGCTTAGACAGGGCCGGGGAG. Translating it yields CASSLDRAGE. The full CDR3 sequence reads CASSLDRAGELFF. Combining the CDR3 with reference TRBV7-2 and TRBJ2-2 gives the whole variable domain GAGVSQSPSNKVTEKGKDVELRCDPISGHTALYWYRQSLGQGLEFLIYFQGNSAPDKSGLPSDRFSAERTGGSVSTLTIQRTQQEDSAVYLCASSLDRAGELFFGEGSRLTVL.

Worth noting for this clone: One end of the junction is discordant with germline, which a read error may explain. The read terminates 3 residues ahead of where the CDR3 ends, so the germline J gene completes it. V and J are TRBV20-1 and TRBJ2-1, with 12 bases matching TRBD2. This CDR3 has 13 residues. The germline gives CDR1 DFQATT, CDR2 SNEGSKA (reference sequence). CDR3 in amino acids: CSPSGGASNEQFF. The covered CDR3 bases are TGCAGTCCTAGCGGGGGGGCTTCTAATGAG.

This clone occurred many times. The read is 3 residues too short to cover the CDR3 end, so that end is filled in from the germline J gene. The chain employs TRBV7-3 and TRBJ1-6; 10 bases are shared with TRBD1. V was pared by 5 bases and J by 9 bases, with 7 bases of the junction left unmatched. The length of the CDR3 is 15 residues. Germline V gene lookup returns CDR1 SGHTA and CDR2 FQGTGA. The CDR3 protein is CASSLGGTGASPLHF. CDR3 DNA, as far as it was read: TGTGCCAGCAGCCTAGGCGGGACAGGGGCTTCACCC. Drawing the rest from reference TRBV7-3 and TRBJ1-6, the complete variable domain is GAGVSQTPSNKVTEKGKYVELRCDPISGHTALYWYRQSLGQGPEFLIYFQGTGAADDSGLPNDRFFAVRPEGSVSTLKIQRTERGDSAVYLCASSLGGTGASPLHFGNGTRLTVT.

A note on this clone: The sequence runs out 3 residues before the end of the CDR3; the remainder is reconstructed from the germline J gene. V and J are TRBV30 and TRBJ2-1; D is unresolved. The V gene lost 5 bases and the J gene lost 8 bases, with 13 bases spanning the gap. Germline assignment: CDR1 GTSNPN and CDR2 SVGIG (reference sequence). The CDR3 is 12 residues long. The CDR3 protein is CAWAQSRDEQFF. The DNA read from the CDR3 is TGTGCCTGGGCTCAAAGTAGGGATGAG.

The CDR3 is CASSGRYEQYF. CDR3 DNA (partial): TGTGCCAGCAGTGGTCGCTACGAG. The chain combines TRBV2 with TRBJ2-7; D not certain. Sequencing ends 3 residues short of the CDR3 end; the germline J gene provides the rest. Germline V CDR1 and CDR2: SNHLY, FYNNEI. The CDR3 spans 11 residues. Trimming pared 4 bases from V and 3 bases from J, leaving 4 bases between.

The CDR3 protein is CASSPLSHGGEYGYTF. The CDR3 bases that were read are TGTGCCAGCTCACCCTTATCACACGGGGGTGAGTATGGC. This chain joins TRBV18 and TRBJ1-2; a weak D match, TRBD1 (5 bases). The read finishes 3 residues shy of the CDR3 end, and the germline J gene is used to complete it. The CDR3 covers 16 residues. Trimming left V 3 bases short and J 5 bases short, with 19 bases between. Germline V gene data show CDR1 as KGHSH and CDR2 as LQKENI.

In its sample, this clone was seen a few times. The read terminates 3 residues before the CDR3 end, so the remaining end is supplied by the germline J gene. This rearrangement joins TRBV19 to TRBJ2-2; tentative D call: TRBD1 (6 bases). Trimming left V 7 bases short and J 7 bases short, with 13 bases between. CDR3 length: 13 amino acids. Germline V gene sequence: CDR1 LNHDA, CDR2 SQIVND (reference sequence). The CDR3 bases that were read are TGTGCCAGTACACAGGGTGCGGTCGGGGAG. Translation: CASTQGAVGE. In full, the CDR3 reads CASTQGAVGELFF.

This clone is medium-sized in the sample. The read terminates 3 residues ahead of where the CDR3 ends, so the germline J gene completes it. The rearrangement uses TRBV7-2 and TRBJ2-5; 7 bases fit TRBD1. The V segment lost 5 bases and the J segment 5 bases; nucleotides outside the gene matches: 11. The CDR3 spans 15 residues. The germline gives CDR1 SGHTA, CDR2 FQGNSA. This CDR3 is CASSKTGALEETQYF. CDR3 bases read: TGTGCCAGCAGCAAAACAGGGGCCTTAGAGGAGACC.

This clone was counted ten times or more. The read halts 3 residues ahead of the CDR3 end, with the missing end drawn from the germline J gene. The chain is built from TRBV20-1 and TRBJ2-2, with 9 nucleotides matching TRBD2. J gave up 4 bases and V 5 bases, and 2 bases lay outside the gene matches. The CDR3 extends over 13 amino acids. Per the germline V gene, CDR1 is DFQATT and CDR2 is SNEGSKA (reference sequence). This CDR3 is CSAASGATGELFF. The sequenced part of the CDR3 DNA is TGCAGTGCTGCTAGCGGGGCCACCGGGGAG.

A note on this clone: The CDR3 end falls 3 residues outside the read, so it is completed with the germline J gene. This sequence joins TRBV30 and TRBJ2-6, with 7 bases aligning to TRBD1. The CDR3 is 11 amino acids. Germline loops: CDR1 GTSNPN, CDR2 SVGIG (reference sequence). CDR3 sequence reads: CAWNPGQVLTF. The CDR3 DNA, read in part, is TGTGCCTGGAACCCGGGACAGGTC.

This clone was counted at least ten times. The CDR3 end is not reached by the read, which stops 3 residues before it; the germline J gene fills it in. The rearrangement uses TRBV3-1 (or the pseudogene TRBV3-2) and TRBJ2-5; perhaps D is TRBD1 or TRBD2 (5 bases each). There are 15 residues in the CDR3. V shed 4 bases and J shed 1 base, with 13 bases lying between them. From germline, CDR1 is LGHDT and CDR2 YNNKEL (reference sequence). CDR3 DNA, as far as it was read: TGTGCCAGCAGCCCAATGAGGGGAAGCCAAGAGACC. Translation: CASSPMRGSQET. The whole CDR3 sequence is CASSPMRGSQETQYF.

The sample holds a few counts of this clone. Read data end 3 residues before the CDR3 end; the end is taken from the germline J gene. V gene TRBV30 combines with J gene TRBJ2-3; D may be TRBD1 (5 bases). Germline values: CDR1 GTSNPN, CDR2 SVGIG (reference sequence). The length of the CDR3 is 14 residues. V lost 0 bases, J lost 2 bases, and 9 bases lay in between. Incomplete CDR3 DNA: TGTGCCTGGAGTGTACAGGCCCTCACAGATACG. Encoded protein: CAWSVQALTDT. The whole CDR3 protein is CAWSVQALTDTQYF.

As for this clone: The CDR3 is cut off 3 residues early in the read; its end comes from the germline J gene. V gene TRBV7-8 combines with J gene TRBJ2-2, with TRBD2 identical over 9 bases. Germline V gives CDR1 SGHVS, CDR2 FQNEAQ. The V gene end was trimmed by 6 bases and the J gene end by 1 base; junction bases not matched to a gene: 6. The CDR3 consists of 16 residues. The CDR3 sequence is CASRYRTSVNTGELFF. The CDR3 DNA, read in part, is TGTGCCAGCAGATACCGGACTAGCGTGAACACCGGGGAG. The entire variable domain, with the rest obtained from reference TRBV7-8 and TRBJ2-2, is as follows: GAGVSQSPRYKVAKRGQDVALRCDPISGHVSLFWYQQALGQGPEFLTYFQNEAQLDKSGLPSDRFFAERPEGSVSTLKIQRTQQEDSAVYLCASRYRTSVNTGELFFGEGSRLTVL.

The sample holds a few counts of this clone. Read data end 3 residues before the CDR3 end; the end is taken from the germline J gene. V usage is TRBV2 and J usage is TRBJ2-5, with D possibly matching TRBD1 (6 bases). The CDR3 covers 16 residues. Germline V CDR1 and CDR2: SNHLY, FYNNEI. Between the trimmed V and J ends, which lost 0 bases and 3 bases, there was a span of 14 bases. CDR3 DNA, as far as it was read: TGTGCCAGCAGTGAAGCTCTTGGGACACTAAAAGAGACC. Protein sequence: CASSEALGTLKET. The whole CDR3 protein reads CASSEALGTLKETQYF.

About this clone: The CDR3 extends 3 residues past the end of the read, so its final part is completed from the germline J gene. This rearrangement joins TRBV7-3 to TRBJ2-3, with 10 bases lining up with TRBD1. V lost 6 bases and J lost 5; bases outside the gene matches: 8. This CDR3 is 15 amino acids long. CDR1 SGHTA and CDR2 FQGTGA come from the germline V gene. The CDR3 spells CASSSTGGWGDTQYF. The covered CDR3 bases are TGTGCCAGCAGTTCGACAGGGGGCTGGGGAGATACG.

This clone was counted at least ten times. From the germline J gene comes the end of the CDR3, since the read stops 3 residues before it. The identical CDR3 is also encoded by other nucleotide sequences in the sample. The chain couples TRBV19 to TRBJ1-6; tentatively, D is TRBD1 (6 bases). Trimming removed 2 bases at V and 9 bases at J, with 14 bases between. CDR1 and CDR2 from the germline V gene are LNHDA and SQIVND (reference sequence). This CDR3 region has 15 residues. CDR3 loop: CASSINPGALSPLHF. CDR3 DNA (partial): TGTGCCAGTAGTATAAACCCAGGGGCCCTTTCACCC.

About this clone itself: Read sequence stops 3 residues before the CDR3 end, and the germline J gene provides the missing end. V and J are TRBV2 and TRBJ1-6; TRBD1 matches 10 bases. CDR3 size: 16 residues. With 0 bases clipped from V and 9 bases from J, the junction kept 5 bases outside the gene matches. Germline loops: CDR1 SNHLY, CDR2 FYNNEI. The CDR3 loop is CASSEATGTGVSPLHF. Partial CDR3 DNA: TGTGCCAGCAGTGAAGCAACCGGGACAGGGGTTTCACCC.

About this clone: The read gets to within 3 residues of the CDR3 end, and the germline J gene fills in the rest. The rearrangement uses TRBV18 and TRBJ1-2, with D uncertain. Germline loops: CDR1 KGHSH, CDR2 LQKENI. The length of the CDR3 is 13 residues. Trimming left V 0 bases short and J 1 base short, with 3 bases between. CDR3 DNA (partial): TGTGCCAGCTCACCACCTCATAACTATGGC. Its translation is CASSPPHNYG. The whole CDR3 sequence is CASSPPHNYGYTF.

This clone was detected a few times. The sequence runs out 3 residues before the end of the CDR3; the remainder is reconstructed from the germline J gene. This sequence joins TRBV19 and TRBJ2-3; 9 bases line up with TRBD1. The V and J ends lost 2 bases and 4 bases, in that order; junction bases with no gene match: 4. Germline values: CDR1 LNHDA, CDR2 SQIVND (reference sequence). CDR3 length: 15 amino acids. CDR3 DNA, as far as it was read: TGTGCCAGTAGTATAACGACAGGGGGTGCAGATACG. Translated, it gives CASSITTGGADT. The whole CDR3 region reads CASSITTGGADTQYF. Together with reference TRBV19 and TRBJ2-3, the CDR3 gives the full variable domain: DGGITQSPKYLFRKEGQNVTLSCEQNLNHDAMYWYRQDPGQGLRLIYYSQIVNDFQKGDIAEGYSVSREKKESFPLTVTSAQKNPTAFYLCASSITTGGADTQYFGPGTRLTVL.

This clone came up many times. Read coverage stops 3 residues before the CDR3 terminus; the germline J gene supplies the remainder. V usage is TRBV19 and J usage is TRBJ2-1; unclear D gene. CDR3 length: 15 residues. The V end lost 5 bases, the J end lost 0 bases, and 11 bases lay between the germline ends. CDR1 is LNHDA, CDR2 SQIVND, per germline (reference sequence). CDR3 residues: CASSLLTTSYNEQFF. The DNA read from the CDR3 is TGTGCCAGTAGTCTGCTGACAACCTCCTACAATGAG.

This clone was counted at least ten times. CDR3 DNA (partial): TGTGCCAGCAGTTACTACGGGGGGCTCGAG. This codes for CASSYYGGLE. The whole CDR3 reads CASSYYGGLEQYF. The chain combines TRBV6-2 or TRBV6-3 with TRBJ2-7, with D perhaps TRBD2 (7 bases). The CDR3 goes on 3 residues after the read ends, and that part is filled in from the germline J gene. The germline gives CDR1 MNHEY, CDR2 SVGEGT. V lost 1 base, J lost 6 bases, and 10 bases lay in between. The length of the CDR3 is 13 residues.